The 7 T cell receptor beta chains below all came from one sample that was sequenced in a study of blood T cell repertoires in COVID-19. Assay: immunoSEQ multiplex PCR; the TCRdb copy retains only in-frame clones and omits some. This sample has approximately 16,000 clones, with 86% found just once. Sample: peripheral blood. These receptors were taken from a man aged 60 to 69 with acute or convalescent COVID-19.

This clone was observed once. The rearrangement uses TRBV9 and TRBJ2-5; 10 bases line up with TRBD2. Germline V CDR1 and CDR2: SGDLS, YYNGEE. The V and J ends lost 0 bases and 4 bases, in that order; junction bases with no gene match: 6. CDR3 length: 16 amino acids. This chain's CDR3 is CASSVGVAGGPETQYF. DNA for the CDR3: TGTGCCAGCAGCGTAGGGGTAGCGGGAGGCCCAGAGACCCAGTACTTC.

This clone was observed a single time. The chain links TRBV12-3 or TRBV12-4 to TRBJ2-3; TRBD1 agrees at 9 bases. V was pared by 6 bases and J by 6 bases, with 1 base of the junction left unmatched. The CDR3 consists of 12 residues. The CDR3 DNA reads TGTGCCAGCAGCGGACAGGGGGATACGCAGTATTTT. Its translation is CASSGQGDTQYF.

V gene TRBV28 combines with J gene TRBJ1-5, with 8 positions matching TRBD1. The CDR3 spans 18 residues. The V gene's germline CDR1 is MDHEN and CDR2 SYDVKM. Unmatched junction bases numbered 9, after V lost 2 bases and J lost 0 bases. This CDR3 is CASSLPRQGTYSNQPQHF. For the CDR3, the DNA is TGTGCCAGCAGTTTACCCCGACAGGGGACTTATAGCAATCAGCCCCAGCATTTT. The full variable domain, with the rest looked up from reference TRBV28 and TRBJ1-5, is DVKVTQSSRYLVKRTGEKVFLECVQDMDHENMFWYRQDPGLGLRLIYFSYDVKMKEKGDIPEGYSVSREKKERFSLILESASTNQTSMYLCASSLPRQGTYSNQPQHFGDGTRLSIL.

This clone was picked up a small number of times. The CDR3 reads CASSLAGGLGEQYF. CDR3 bases: TGTGCCAGCAGCTTAGCGGGAGGGCTCGGCGAGCAGTACTTC. The chain uses TRBV7-9 and TRBJ2-7; 7 bases agree with TRBD2. With 0 bases clipped from V and 6 bases from J, the junction kept 5 bases outside the gene matches. CDR3 size: 14 residues. Germline V lookup: CDR1 SEHNR, CDR2 FQNEAQ (reference sequence).

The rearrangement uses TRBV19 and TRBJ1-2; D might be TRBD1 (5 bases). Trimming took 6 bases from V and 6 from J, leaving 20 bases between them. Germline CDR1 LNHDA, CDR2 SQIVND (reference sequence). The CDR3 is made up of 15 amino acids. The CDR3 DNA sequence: TGTGCCAGTAGGGCCCTTTTCGGGGGGATTAATGGCTACACCTTC. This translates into CASRALFGGINGYTF.

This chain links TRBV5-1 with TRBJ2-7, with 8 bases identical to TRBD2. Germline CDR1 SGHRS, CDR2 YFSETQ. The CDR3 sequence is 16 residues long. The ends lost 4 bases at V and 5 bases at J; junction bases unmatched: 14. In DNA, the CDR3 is TGCGCCAGCAGCCCTTCGGCGATAGCGGGATCCCACGAGCAGTACTTC. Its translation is CASSPSAIAGSHEQYF.

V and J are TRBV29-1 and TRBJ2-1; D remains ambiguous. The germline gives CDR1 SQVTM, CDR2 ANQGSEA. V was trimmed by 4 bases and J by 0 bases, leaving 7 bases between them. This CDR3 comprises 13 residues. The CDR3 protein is CSVGASSYNEQFF. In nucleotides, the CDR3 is TGCAGCGTTGGGGCGTCCTCCTACAATGAGCAGTTCTTC.